This TCR beta chain originates from a study of tumor-infiltrating lymphocytes in primary liver carcinoma (dated by TCRdb to 2016 to 2017). Notes on the research overall: Hepatocellular carcinoma (four) or combined HCC and intrahepatic cholangiocarcinoma (one) was present in the five patients, who were three men and two women aged 30 to 69 years. The five patients had tumors staged T1-T3 N0M0, with maximum diameters ranging from roughly 4.2 to 10 cm. A total of approximately 35 specimens from 5 patients underwent TCRbeta repertoire sequencing, comprising 25 tumor regions, 5 adjacent noncancerous liver tissues and 5 peripheral blood samples. The study combined TCRbeta repertoire sequencing, expression microarrays and whole-exome sequencing across five regions of each liver tumor, with adjacent normal tissue and blood. Reproducibility between technical replicate repertoires was high, with correlation coefficients above 0.98 and mean shared-clone rates roughly 0.91. Roughly 3.5 to 7.5 million productive TCRbeta reads were obtained per sample, and no significant difference in read depth was found between tissue types. The paper as a whole reports these results and caveats: Since the samples were bulk and unsorted, there was no way to compare CD4+ and CD8+ T cell repertoires. The top 250 clones accounted for a significantly greater share of the repertoire in tumors than in blood (p = 0.039). Repertoire overlap was higher between tumor regions (mean roughly 35%) than tumor-adjacent (approximately 17%) or tumor-blood (approximately 15%) pairs, consistent with antigen-driven expansion. Because sequencing covered only the TCR beta chain and unpaired alpha chains were not captured, true repertoire diversity is likely underestimated. Only 4 or 5 patients were included in the study, and the authors note that the findings should be validated in a larger study.

A constant-region primer and ProtoScript II reverse transcriptase were used to reverse-transcribe TCRbeta-specific cDNA from roughly 0.55 ug total RNA. Three nested multiplex PCR rounds, following a slightly modified ARM-PCR procedure, were used to build the TCRbeta libraries. Each of the first two PCR rounds ran for approximately 10 cycles using multiplex TRBV1-TRBV30 forward primers together with a Cbeta reverse primer. Sample barcodes and Illumina adapters were added in a final 25-cycle PCR with Deep VentR polymerase. Before sequencing, amplicons of 200-500 bp were gel-purified using a QIAquick gel extraction kit. The TCRbeta amplicons were sequenced with 250-bp paired-end reads on an Illumina HiSeq 2500. The original methods were these. To recover full CDR3 sequences, reads were quality-trimmed using Trimmomatic v0.33 and paired reads were then merged using FLASH v1.2.11. V, D and J germline segments were assigned to the rearranged TCRbeta sequences using MiGEC v1.2.1b. Clonotype statistics, along with Shannon-Wiener diversity indices, were calculated using VDJtools v1.0.0. To cut down on sampling bias, every analysis after diversity analysis relied on just the 250 most abundant clonotypes from each sample. Using fastp trimming at Q25 and MiXCR clonotype assembly, TCRdb reanalyzed the public sequencing data and kept in-frame beta chains. Under each unique CDR3 protein, matching rows form one entry showing the most common genes and DNA. These V and J calls rely on TCRdb rather than the paper's analysis. In this sample the table shows about 120,000 distinct CDR3 sequences, roughly 70% of which occur a single time. More than 7% of the sample goes to the ten largest clones.

The CDR3 holds 19 amino acids from the cysteine to the phenylalanine. Only the CDR3 region is kept as DNA, spanning 57 bases read in frame from base 1. From the germline V gene, CDR1 is SGHVS and CDR2 is FQNEAQ. Germline trimming amounts to 7 bases on V and 2 bases on J, with 18 as the count of junction bases outside the gene matches. Details on this clonotype: No cognate antigen has been identified for it. This may stem from a read error, because a much larger clone lies one nucleotide away.

Without any cell sorting, total RNA and DNA were co-extracted from about 20-30 mg of bulk tissue using the AllPrep DNA/RNA mini kit. Four or five patients with histopathologically diagnosed primary liver carcinoma underwent surgical resection in China between late 2015 and March 2016. At the time of sampling, the patients had chronic HBV infection and had not received any treatment. Fresh tumor and adjacent tissue pieces were bisected, with one half stored in RNAlater at -80 degrees C and the other half sent for histology. Input material: tumor-adjacent normal liver tissue. This sequence originates from a woman aged 60-75 years with primary liver carcinoma and hepatitis B virus infection. This chain is built from TRBV7-8 and TRBJ2-3, and TRBD1 aligns with 10 junction nucleotides. CDR3 loop: CASNPGTGATYLPTDTQYF. Read as DNA, the sequence is TGTGCCAGCAACCCGGGGACAGGGGCCACTTATCTACCCACAGATACGCAGTATTTT.